This T cell receptor (beta chain) was identified during a study of T cells after yellow fever vaccination. Whole-study results and caveats: Repertoires obtained by FACS sorting could include abundant clonotypes that entered as contaminants from the bulk population. Researchers report a weaker secondary response that nonetheless peaked faster, day 5 versus 15.

TCRdb re-derived calls from the 5' RACE reads in MiXCR, one entry per CDR3 protein. The sample lists roughly 150,000 distinct CDR3 sequences, roughly 6.7% occurring once. Looked up from germline, CDR1 is WSHSY and CDR2 is SAAADI. The CDR3 consists of 16 residues. J was trimmed by 3 bases and V by 3 bases; bases with no gene match: 4. Comment on this clonotype: Its antigen is not known.

The clonotype comes from a man aged 25 to 45 who received the YFV17D yellow fever vaccine. The chain carries TRBV10-2 and TRBJ2-7, with 14 bases identical to TRBD2. Here the sequenced sample was CD4+ T cells sorted from PBMCs, taken 10 days after the yellow fever booster vaccination. For the CDR3, the DNA is TGCGCCAGCAGTGATCAAGGGACTAGCGGGAGCTACGAGCAGTACTTC. Amino acids: CASSDQGTSGSYEQYF.